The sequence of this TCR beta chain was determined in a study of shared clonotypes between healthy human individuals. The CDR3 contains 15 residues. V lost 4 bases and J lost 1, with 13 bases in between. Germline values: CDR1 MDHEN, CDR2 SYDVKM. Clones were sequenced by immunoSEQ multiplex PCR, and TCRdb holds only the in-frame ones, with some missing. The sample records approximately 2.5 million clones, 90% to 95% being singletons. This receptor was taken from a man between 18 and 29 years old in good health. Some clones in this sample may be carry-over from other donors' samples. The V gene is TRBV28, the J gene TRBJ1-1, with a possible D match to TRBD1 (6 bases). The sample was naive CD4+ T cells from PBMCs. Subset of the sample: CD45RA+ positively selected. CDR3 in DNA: TGTGCCAGCAGTTCAAGGGGGACGGGGAACACTGAAGCTTTCTTT. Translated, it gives CASSSRGTGNTEAFF.